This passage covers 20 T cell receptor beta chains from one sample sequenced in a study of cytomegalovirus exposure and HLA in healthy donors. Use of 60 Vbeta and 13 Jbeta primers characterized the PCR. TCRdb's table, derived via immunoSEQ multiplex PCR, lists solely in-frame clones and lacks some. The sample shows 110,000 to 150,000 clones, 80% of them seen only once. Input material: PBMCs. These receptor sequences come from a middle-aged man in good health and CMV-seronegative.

This CDR3 reads CASSDKQGANTEAFF. In nucleotides, the CDR3 is TGTGCCAGCAGTGACAAACAGGGGGCAAACACTGAAGCTTTCTTT. V gene TRBV25-1 combines with J gene TRBJ1-1; 9 bases align to TRBD1. Germline loops: CDR1 MGHDK, CDR2 SYGVNS. The J segment lost 2 bases and the V segment lost 3 bases, leaving 4 bases of the junction unmatched. The CDR3 consists of 15 residues.

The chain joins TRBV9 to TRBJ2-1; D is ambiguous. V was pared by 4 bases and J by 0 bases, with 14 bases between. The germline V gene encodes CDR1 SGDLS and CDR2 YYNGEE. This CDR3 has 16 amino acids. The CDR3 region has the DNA TGTGCCAGCAGCCCACCGACTTCGAGCTCCTACAATGAGCAGTTCTTC. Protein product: CASSPPTSSSYNEQFF.

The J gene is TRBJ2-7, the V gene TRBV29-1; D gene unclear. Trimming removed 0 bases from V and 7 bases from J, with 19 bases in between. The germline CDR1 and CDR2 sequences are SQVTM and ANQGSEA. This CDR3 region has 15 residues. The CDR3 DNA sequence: TGCAGCGTTGAAGATCGCCCCGACGGTCTGAGGGAGCAGTACTTC. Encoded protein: CSVEDRPDGLREQYF.

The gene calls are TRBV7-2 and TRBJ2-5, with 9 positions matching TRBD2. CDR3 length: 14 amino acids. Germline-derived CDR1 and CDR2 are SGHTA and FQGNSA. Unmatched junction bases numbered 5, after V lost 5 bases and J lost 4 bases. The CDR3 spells CASSAGGPVETQYF. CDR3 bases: TGTGCCAGCAGCGCGGGGGGGCCGGTAGAGACCCAGTACTTC.

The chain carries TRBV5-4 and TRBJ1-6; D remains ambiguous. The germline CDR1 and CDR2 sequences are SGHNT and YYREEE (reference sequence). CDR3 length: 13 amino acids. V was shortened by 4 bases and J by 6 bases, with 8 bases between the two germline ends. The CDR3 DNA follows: TGTGCCAGCAGCATGGAGCTTAATTCACCCCTCCACTTT. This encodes CASSMELNSPLHF.

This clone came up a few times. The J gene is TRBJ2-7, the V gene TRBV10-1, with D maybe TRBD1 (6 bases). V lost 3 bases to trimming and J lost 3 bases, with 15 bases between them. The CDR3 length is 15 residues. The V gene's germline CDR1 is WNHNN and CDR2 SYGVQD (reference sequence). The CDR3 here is CASSDYVGGRYEQYF. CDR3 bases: TGCGCCAGCAGTGACTATGTAGGGGGTCGCTACGAGCAGTACTTC.

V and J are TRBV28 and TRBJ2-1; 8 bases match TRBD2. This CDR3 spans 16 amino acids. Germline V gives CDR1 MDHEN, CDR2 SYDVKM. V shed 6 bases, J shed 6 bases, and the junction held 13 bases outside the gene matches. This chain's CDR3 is CASSPISGAVGNEQFF. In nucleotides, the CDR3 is TGTGCCAGCAGCCCTATTAGCGGGGCGGTAGGCAATGAGCAGTTCTTC.

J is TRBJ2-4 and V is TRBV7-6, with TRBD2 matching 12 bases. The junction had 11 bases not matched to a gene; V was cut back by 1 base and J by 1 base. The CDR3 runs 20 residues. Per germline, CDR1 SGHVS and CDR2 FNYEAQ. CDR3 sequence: CASSLVPSSGGAVAKNIQYF. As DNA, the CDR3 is TGTGCCAGCAGCTTAGTACCCTCTAGCGGGGGGGCCGTGGCCAAAAACATTCAGTACTTC. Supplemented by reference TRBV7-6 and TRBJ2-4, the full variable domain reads GAGVSQSPRYKVTKRGQDVALRCDPISGHVSLYWYRQALGQGPEFLTYFNYEAQQDKSGLPNDRFSAERPEGSISTLTIQRTEQRDSAMYRCASSLVPSSGGAVAKNIQYFGAGTRLSVL.

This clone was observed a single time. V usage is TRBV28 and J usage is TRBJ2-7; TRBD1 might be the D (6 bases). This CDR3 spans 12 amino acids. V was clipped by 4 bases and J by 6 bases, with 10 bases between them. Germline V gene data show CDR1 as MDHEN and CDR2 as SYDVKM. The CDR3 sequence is CASSSGTFEQYF. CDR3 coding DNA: TGTGCCAGCAGTTCCGGGACATTCGAGCAGTACTTC. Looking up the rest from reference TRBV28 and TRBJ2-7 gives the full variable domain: DVKVTQSSRYLVKRTGEKVFLECVQDMDHENMFWYRQDPGLGLRLIYFSYDVKMKEKGDIPEGYSVSREKKERFSLILESASTNQTSMYLCASSSGTFEQYFGPGTRLTVT.

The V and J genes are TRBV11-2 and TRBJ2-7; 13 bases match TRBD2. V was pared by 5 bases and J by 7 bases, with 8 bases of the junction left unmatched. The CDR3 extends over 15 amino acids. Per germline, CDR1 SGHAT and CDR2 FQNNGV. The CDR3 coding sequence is TGTGCCAGCAGCGCGGGACTAGCGGGGCCCCTGGAGCAGTACTTC. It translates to CASSAGLAGPLEQYF.

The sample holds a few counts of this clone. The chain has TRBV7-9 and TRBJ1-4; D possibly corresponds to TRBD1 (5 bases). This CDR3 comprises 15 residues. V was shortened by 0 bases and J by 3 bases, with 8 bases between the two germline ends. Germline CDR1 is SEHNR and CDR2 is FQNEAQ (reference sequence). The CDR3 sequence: CASSLARDSNEKLFF. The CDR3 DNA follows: TGTGCCAGCAGCTTAGCGAGGGACTCTAATGAAAAACTGTTTTTT.

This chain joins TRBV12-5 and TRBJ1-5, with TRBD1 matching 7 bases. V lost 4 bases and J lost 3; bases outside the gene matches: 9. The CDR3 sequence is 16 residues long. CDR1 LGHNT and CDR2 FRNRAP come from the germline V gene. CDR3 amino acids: CASGSTGRGVNQPQHF. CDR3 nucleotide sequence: TGTGCTAGTGGTTCCACCGGCAGGGGGGTCAATCAGCCCCAGCATTTT.

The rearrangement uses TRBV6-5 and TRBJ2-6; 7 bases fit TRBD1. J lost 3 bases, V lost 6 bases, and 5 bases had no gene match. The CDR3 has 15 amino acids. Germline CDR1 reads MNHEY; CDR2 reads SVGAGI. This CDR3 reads CASSPTGVGANVLTF. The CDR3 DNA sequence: TGTGCCAGCAGCCCCACAGGGGTTGGGGCCAACGTCCTGACTTTC.

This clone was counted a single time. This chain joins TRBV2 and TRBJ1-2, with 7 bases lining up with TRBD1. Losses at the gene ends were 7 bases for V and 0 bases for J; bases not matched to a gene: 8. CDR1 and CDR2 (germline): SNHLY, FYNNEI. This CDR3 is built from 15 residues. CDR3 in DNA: TGTGCCAGCATTCCTGGGGGACAGCCTAACTATGGCTACACCTTC. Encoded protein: CASIPGGQPNYGYTF.

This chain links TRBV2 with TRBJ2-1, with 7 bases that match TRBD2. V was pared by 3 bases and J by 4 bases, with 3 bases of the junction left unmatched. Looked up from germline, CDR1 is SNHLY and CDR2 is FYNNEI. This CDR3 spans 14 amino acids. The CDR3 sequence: CASSDQRGYNEQFF. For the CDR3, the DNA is TGTGCCAGCAGTGATCAGCGGGGATACAATGAGCAGTTCTTC.

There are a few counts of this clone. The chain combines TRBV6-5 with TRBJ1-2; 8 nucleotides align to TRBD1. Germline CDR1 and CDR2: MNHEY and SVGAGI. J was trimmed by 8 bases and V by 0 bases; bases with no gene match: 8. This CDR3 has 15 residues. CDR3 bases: TGTGCCAGCAGTTACTCCTTCAGGGGGCGGGCCGGCTACACCTTC. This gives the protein CASSYSFRGRAGYTF.

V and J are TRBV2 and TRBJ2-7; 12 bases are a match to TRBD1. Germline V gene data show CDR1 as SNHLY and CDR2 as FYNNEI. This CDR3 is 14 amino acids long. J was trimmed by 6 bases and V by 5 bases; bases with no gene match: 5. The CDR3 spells CASSPGTGGSEQYF. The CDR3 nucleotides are TGTGCCAGCAGTCCCGGGACAGGGGGCTCCGAGCAGTACTTC. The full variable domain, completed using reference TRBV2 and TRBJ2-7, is EPEVTQTPSHQVTQMGQEVILRCVPISNHLYFYWYRQILGQKVEFLVSFYNNEISEKSEIFDDQFSVERPDGSNFTLKIRSTKLEDSAMYFCASSPGTGGSEQYFGPGTRLTVT.

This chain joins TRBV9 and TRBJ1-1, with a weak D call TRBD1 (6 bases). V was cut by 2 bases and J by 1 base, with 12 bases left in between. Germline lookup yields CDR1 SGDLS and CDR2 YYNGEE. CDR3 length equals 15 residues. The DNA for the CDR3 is TGTGCCAGCAGCGTCGGAACCAGGGGGAACACTGAAGCTTTCTTT. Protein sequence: CASSVGTRGNTEAFF.

CDR3 sequence (DNA): TGTGCCAGCAGCTCCCCCGGGACAGAAGAGACCCAGTACTTC. This gives the protein CASSSPGTEETQYF. The chain combines TRBV7-7 with TRBJ2-5; 7 bases align to TRBD1. The junction had 5 bases not matched to a gene; V was cut back by 4 bases and J by 3 bases. The length of the CDR3 is 14 residues. Germline V CDR1 and CDR2: SSHAT, FNYEAQ (reference sequence). The variable domain in full, with the rest retrieved from reference TRBV7-7 and TRBJ2-5, is GAGVSQSPRYKVTKRGQDVTLRCDPISSHATLYWYQQALGQGPEFLTYFNYEAQPDKSGLPSDRFSAERPEGSISTLTIQRTEQRDSAMYRCASSSPGTEETQYFGPGTRLLVL.

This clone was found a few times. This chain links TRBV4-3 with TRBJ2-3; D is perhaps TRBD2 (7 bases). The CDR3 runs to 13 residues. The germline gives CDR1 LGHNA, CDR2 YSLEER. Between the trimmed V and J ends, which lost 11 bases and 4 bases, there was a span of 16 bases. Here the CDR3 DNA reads TGCGCCTCTAGTGGGGGGGCAGCAGATACGCAGTATTTT. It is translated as CASSGGAADTQYF.